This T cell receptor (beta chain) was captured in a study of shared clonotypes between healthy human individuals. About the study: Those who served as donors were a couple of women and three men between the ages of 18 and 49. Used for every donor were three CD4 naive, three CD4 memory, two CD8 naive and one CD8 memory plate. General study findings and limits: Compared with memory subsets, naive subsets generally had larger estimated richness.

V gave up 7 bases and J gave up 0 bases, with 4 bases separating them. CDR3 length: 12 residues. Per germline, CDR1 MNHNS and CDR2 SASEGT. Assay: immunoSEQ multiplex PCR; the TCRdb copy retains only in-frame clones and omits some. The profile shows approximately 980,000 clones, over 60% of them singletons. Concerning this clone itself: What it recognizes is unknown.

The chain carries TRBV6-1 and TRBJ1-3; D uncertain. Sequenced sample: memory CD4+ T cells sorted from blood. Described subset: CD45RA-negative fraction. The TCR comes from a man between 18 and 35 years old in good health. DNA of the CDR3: TGTGCCAGCATGGGCTCTGGAAACACCATATATTTT. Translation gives CASMGSGNTIYF.